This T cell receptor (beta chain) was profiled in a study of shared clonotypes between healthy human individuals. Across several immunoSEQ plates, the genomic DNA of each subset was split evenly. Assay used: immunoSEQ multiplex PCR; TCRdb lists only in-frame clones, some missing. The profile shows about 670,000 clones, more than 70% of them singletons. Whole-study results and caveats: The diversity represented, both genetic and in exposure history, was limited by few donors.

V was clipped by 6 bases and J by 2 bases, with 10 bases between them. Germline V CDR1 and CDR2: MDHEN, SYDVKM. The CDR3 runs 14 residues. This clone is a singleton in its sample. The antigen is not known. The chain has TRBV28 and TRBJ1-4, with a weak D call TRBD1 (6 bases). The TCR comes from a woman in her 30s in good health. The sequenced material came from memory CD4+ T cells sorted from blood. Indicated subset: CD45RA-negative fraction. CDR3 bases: TGTGCCAGCAGCCCACAGGGCACTAATGAAAAACTGTTTTTT. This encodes CASSPQGTNEKLFF.